These T cell receptor beta chains were read from a single sample in a study of blood T cell repertoires in COVID-19. Repertoires were generated with immunoSEQ multiplex PCR, while TCRdb's copy carries only in-frame clones and drops some. The sample shows more than 250,000 clones, about nine tenths of them seen only once. Sequencing was carried out using peripheral blood. Receptor source: a woman aged 30 to 39 with COVID-19, enrolled during active disease. CDR3s leave out the opening cysteine and the closing phenylalanine or tryptophan.

v_call: TRBV9; cdr3_aa: ASSVGSSGGTVEQF
v_call: TRBV5-6; cdr3_aa: ASTRGLAEATDTQY
v_call: TRBV11-2; cdr3_aa: ASSSIPRAFSGNTIY
v_call: TRBV6-5; cdr3_aa: ASGSALLFTGELF
v_call: TRBV27; cdr3_aa: ASSLLRGDNQPQH
v_call: TRBV11-2; cdr3_aa: ASSLGQVVQETQY
v_call: TRBV5-1; cdr3_aa: ASSRDGQGSYNEQF
v_call: TRBV18; cdr3_aa: ASSPNNGGAGSSLH
v_call: TRBV7-9; cdr3_aa: ASSLSRQGTDTQY
v_call: TRBV6-2/TRBV6-3; cdr3_aa: ASSYSGAGNQPQH
v_call: TRBV6-5; cdr3_aa: ASSRGEFYEQY
v_call: TRBV2; cdr3_aa: ASTLAVSTDTQY
v_call: TRBV6-5; cdr3_aa: ATAVVRATEAF
v_call: TRBV3-1/TRBV3-2; cdr3_aa: ASSPVVSAPNEQF
v_call: TRBV19; cdr3_aa: ASSIAGRFEEQY
v_call: TRBV5-1; cdr3_aa: ASRQNFRDNSPLH
v_call: TRBV19; cdr3_aa: ASSIAGNTIY
v_call: TRBV21-1; cdr3_aa: ASSTRPVDTPSPLH
v_call: TRBV15; cdr3_aa: ATSTTRDRTGELF
v_call: TRBV5-1; cdr3_aa: ASSLTPTGVNQPQH
v_call: TRBV14; cdr3_aa: ASSRTGGSVSAF
v_call: TRBV5-1; cdr3_aa: ASSQSDRVTDTQY
v_call: TRBV5-4; cdr3_aa: ASSLQDFYGYT
v_call: TRBV2; cdr3_aa: ASRESNQPQH
v_call: TRBV19; cdr3_aa: ASSPQGWTGELF
v_call: TRBV4-2; cdr3_aa: ASSQGTGALNTEAF
v_call: TRBV3-1/TRBV3-2; cdr3_aa: ASSQDQGELGYT
v_call: TRBV18; cdr3_aa: ASSPRKGASTEAF
v_call: TRBV7-9; cdr3_aa: ASSEWGVANTEAF
v_call: TRBV7-9; cdr3_aa: ASSLVGGLFTEAF
v_call: TRBV7-2; cdr3_aa: ASRPTGTYEQY
v_call: TRBV4-1; cdr3_aa: ASSQETPSAGNTIY
v_call: TRBV7-9; cdr3_aa: ASSLDRQGASPLH
v_call: TRBV7-7; cdr3_aa: ASSIRQGGGTEAF
v_call: TRBV5-1; cdr3_aa: ASSNRSGPTYNEQF
v_call: TRBV27; cdr3_aa: ASSLLAGGTGELF
v_call: TRBV5-1; cdr3_aa: ASGRGQEDGYT
v_call: TRBV5-6; cdr3_aa: ASSLRTVGGIQY
v_call: TRBV6-4; cdr3_aa: ASSDGMRDTQY
v_call: TRBV11-1; cdr3_aa: ASSLNRANTEAF
v_call: TRBV27; cdr3_aa: ASRFRGGNTIY
v_call: TRBV2; cdr3_aa: ASRGQGANTGELF
v_call: TRBV6-6; cdr3_aa: ASSRSEGQGSGYT
v_call: TRBV28; cdr3_aa: ASSYGSTSRINGYT
v_call: TRBV5-4; cdr3_aa: ASSLAPGGNSPLH
v_call: TRBV18; cdr3_aa: ASSPPPGQETQY
v_call: TRBV6-5; cdr3_aa: ASSTRQGAQV
v_call: TRBV2; cdr3_aa: ASSEGQVYGYT
v_call: TRBV15; cdr3_aa: ATSSSRTSGRASGELF
v_call: TRBV3-1/TRBV3-2; cdr3_aa: ASSQALATTDTQY
v_call: TRBV19; cdr3_aa: ASTPRRADINQPQH
v_call: TRBV6-5; cdr3_aa: ASSRDRVTEAF
v_call: TRBV27; cdr3_aa: ASSSRYYSPLH
v_call: TRBV10-1; cdr3_aa: ASSEFWGNTEAF
v_call: TRBV2; cdr3_aa: ASSERVTDTQY
v_call: TRBV23-1; cdr3_aa: ASSRNRLLRGGPTYEQY
v_call: TRBV11-3; cdr3_aa: ASSFSLGFGNSPLH
v_call: TRBV13; cdr3_aa: ASKGDTYNEQF
v_call: TRBV5-1; cdr3_aa: ASSWDRVDTEAF